One and the same sample provided the 6 T cell receptor beta chains below, sequenced in a study of T-cell reconstitution after alpha-beta-depleted transplantation in children. Using unique molecular identifiers, the investigators prepared the TCRbeta library. Each CDR3 protein is one row after TCRdb ran MiXCR on the PCR reads. The sample consists of around 580,000 distinct CDR3 sequences, over 25% of them appearing once. Sequenced here: PBMCs, sampled before TCRalphabeta/CD19-depleted stem cell transplant. The origin of the receptors is a boy under two years old with Wiskott-Aldrich syndrome, due to receive a stem cell transplant.

This clonotype occurred a few times. The CDR3 sequence: CASSHGTSYSYNEQFF. The CDR3 DNA reads as TGTGCCAGCAGCCACGGGACTAGTTACTCCTACAATGAGCAGTTCTTC. V usage is TRBV5-6 and J usage is TRBJ2-1; 8 bases line up with TRBD2. The CDR3 sequence is 16 residues long. Germline V gene sequence: CDR1 SGHDT, CDR2 YYEEEE. V shed 4 bases, J shed 0 bases, and the junction held 6 bases outside the gene matches.

This sequence joins TRBV7-6 and TRBJ2-5; 8 bases line up with TRBD2. Germline-derived CDR1 and CDR2 are SGHVS and FNYEAQ. V shed 1 base and J 4 bases; nucleotides not matched to a gene: 5. CDR3 length: 15 amino acids. CDR3 residues: CASSLGAGGRETQYF. Here the CDR3 DNA reads TGTGCCAGCAGCTTAGGGGCGGGAGGCAGAGAGACCCAGTACTTC.

The chain recombines TRBV27 with TRBJ1-4, with no clear D. CDR1 and CDR2 (germline): MNHEY, SMNVEV (reference sequence). Trimming took off 6 bases at V and 5 bases at J, with 10 bases between the two ends. This CDR3 is 13 amino acids long. The CDR3 loop is CASSPGRNEKLFF. For the CDR3, the DNA is TGTGCCAGCAGCCCGGGCAGGAATGAAAAACTGTTTTTT. Full variable domain (rest looked up from reference TRBV27 and TRBJ1-4): EAQVTQNPRYLITVTGKKLTVTCSQNMNHEYMSWYRQDPGLGLRQIYYSMNVEVTDKGDVPEGYKVSRKEKRNFPLILESPSPNQTSLYFCASSPGRNEKLFFGSGTQLSVL.

This chain uses TRBV27 with TRBJ1-2, with 8 bases that match TRBD1. The CDR3 contains 14 residues. V dropped 3 bases and J dropped 8; count of bases not matched to a gene: 8. Germline lookup yields CDR1 MNHEY and CDR2 SMNVEV (reference sequence). The CDR3 DNA follows: TGTGCCAGCAGTTTTTCCAGGACAGGGAACGGCTACACCTTC. Protein product: CASSFSRTGNGYTF.

There are a few counts of this clonotype. The V and J genes are TRBV12-3 or TRBV12-4 and TRBJ2-1, with 9 positions matching TRBD2. The CDR3 runs 15 residues. V lost 6 bases, J lost 2 bases, and 5 bases stayed unmatched. The CDR3 protein is CASRRAGGPYNEQFF. The CDR3, as DNA: TGTGCCAGCAGAAGGGCGGGAGGGCCCTACAATGAGCAGTTCTTC.

This sequence joins TRBV4-1 and TRBJ1-1, with D possibly TRBD1 on 5 matching bases. Per the germline V gene, CDR1 is MGHRA and CDR2 is YSYEKL. The V end lost 4 bases, the J end lost 5 bases, and 14 bases lay between the germline ends. The CDR3 loop spans 14 amino acids. This chain's CDR3 is CASSPKGMGTEAFF. The CDR3 DNA follows: TGCGCCAGCAGCCCTAAGGGGATGGGAACTGAAGCTTTCTTT.